This TCR beta chain was obtained from a study of human versus mouse CDR3 diversity and MHC coevolution. Naive CD4 T cells were sorted as CD45RO-negative, CD62L-positive. Libraries were prepared by immunoSEQ multiplex PCR; TCRdb keeps only in-frame clonotypes and omits some of them. The sample holds tens of thousands of clones, over 85% seen once. The V end lost 3 bases, the J end lost 3 bases, and 14 bases lay between the germline ends. CDR3 length: 15 amino acids. V usage is TRBV23-1 and J usage is TRBJ1-1; D perhaps matches TRBD1 (6 bases). TRBV23-1 is designated an ORF whose function remains uncertain. Sequenced material: naive CD4+ T cells from blood. Subset given: CD45RO-negative CD62L-positive naive CD4 T cells. The TCR comes from a person aged 25 to 69 in good health. The CDR3 protein is CASSQYKDRHTEAFF. The CDR3 DNA reads TGCGCCAGCAGTCAGTATAAGGACAGACACACTGAAGCTTTCTTT.